Listed here are 11 T cell receptor beta chains from one sample, sequenced in a study of cytomegalovirus exposure and HLA in healthy donors. This table comes from immunoSEQ multiplex PCR, and its TCRdb copy is limited to in-frame clones, with some not included. The sample carries about 130,000 clones, over 85% recorded once. Sequences were obtained from PBMCs. These receptors were obtained from a man younger than 40 in good health and CMV-seronegative.

The rearrangement links TRBV5-4 to TRBJ2-3; no clear D gene. The CDR3 spans 15 residues. Trimming stripped 2 bases from V and 4 bases from J, with 14 bases between. Germline-derived CDR1 and CDR2 are SGHNT and YYREEE (reference sequence). DNA for the CDR3: TGTGCCAGCAGCTTTGTCGCTAGTTCGCCAGATACGCAGTATTTT. Amino acid sequence: CASSFVASSPDTQYF.

The rearrangement uses TRBV5-8 and TRBJ1-2, with a weak D call TRBD1 (6 bases). V was cut by 0 bases and J by 13 bases, with 16 bases left in between. The CDR3 is 13 amino acids. CDR1 and CDR2 (germline): SGHTS, YDEGEE. For the CDR3, the DNA is TGTGCCAGCAGCTTGGGACAGGATAGAGTGAGCACCTTC. This sequence encodes CASSLGQDRVSTF.

The V and J genes are TRBV6-5 and TRBJ2-1; 11 bases line up with TRBD1. The germline CDR1 and CDR2 sequences are MNHEY and SVGAGI. Unmatched junction bases numbered 5, after V lost 6 bases and J lost 7 bases. This CDR3 has 14 residues. CDR3 protein: CASSRGQGANEQFF. The CDR3 region has the DNA TGTGCCAGCAGCAGAGGACAGGGGGCTAATGAGCAGTTCTTC.

The chain recombines TRBV6-6 with TRBJ2-7; tentative D call: TRBD2 (7 bases). Germline CDR1 reads MNHNY; CDR2 reads SVGAGI (reference sequence). Trimming took 5 bases from V and 0 from J, leaving 14 bases between them. The CDR3 is made up of 15 amino acids. The CDR3 loop is CASSHGGGSSYEQYF. CDR3 DNA: TGTGCCAGCAGTCATGGGGGGGGCAGCTCCTACGAGCAGTACTTC.

The chain uses TRBV5-1 and TRBJ2-1; D is possibly TRBD2 (6 bases). Trimming removed 6 bases at V and 3 bases at J, with 16 bases between. Per germline, CDR1 SGHRS and CDR2 YFSETQ. There are 15 residues in the CDR3. DNA for the CDR3: TGCGCCAGCAACCGCGGGGACCGCATCTACAATGAGCAGTTCTTC. Its protein product is CASNRGDRIYNEQFF.

The chain employs TRBV21-1 and TRBJ2-7; the DNA was not compared with TRBD2, the D call given in the table. TRBV21-1 is a documented pseudogene. The CDR3 length is 12 residues. The CDR3 loop reads CASSNLREGQYF. The CDR3 nucleotides read TGTGCCAGCAGCAACCTCCGGGAAGGGCAGTACTTC.

The chain employs TRBV9 and TRBJ1-6, with D perhaps matching TRBD1 (5 bases). CDR3 length: 15 amino acids. Trimming shortened V by 4 bases and J by 7 bases, and 15 bases separated the two germline ends. Germline V gene lookup returns CDR1 SGDLS and CDR2 YYNGEE. Here the CDR3 DNA reads TGTGCCAGCAGCCCCCGCAGGGAGGGGAATTCACCCCTCCACTTT. It specifies CASSPRREGNSPLHF.

The chain has TRBV4-3 and TRBJ2-7; 7 bases are shared with TRBD1. Germline values: CDR1 LGHNA, CDR2 YSLEER. The V and J ends lost 0 bases and 0 bases, in that order; junction bases with no gene match: 14. This CDR3 is built from 19 residues. The CDR3 DNA reads TGCGCCAGCAGCCAAGAGGGAAACAGGGGTCTTCACTTCTCCTACGAGCAGTACTTC. Protein product: CASSQEGNRGLHFSYEQYF.

This chain uses TRBV7-2 with TRBJ2-3, with 9 bases fitting TRBD1. V dropped 4 bases and J dropped 2; count of bases not matched to a gene: 7. Germline V CDR1 and CDR2: SGHTA, FQGNSA. The CDR3 is 16 residues long. CDR3 protein: CASSSNRGLYTDTQYF. CDR3 in DNA: TGTGCCAGCAGCTCGAACAGGGGGCTTTACACAGATACGCAGTATTTT.

Notes on this clone: This CDR3 is also generated by other DNA sequences in the sample. The chain recombines TRBV7-9 with TRBJ1-5; weak D call: TRBD1 (6 bases). The germline CDR1 and CDR2 sequences are SEHNR and FQNEAQ (reference sequence). The CDR3 has 14 amino acids. Trimming pared 1 base from V and 4 bases from J, leaving 8 bases between. In DNA form, the CDR3 reads TGTGCCAGCAGCTTAGGTCAGGGGAATCAGCCCCAGCATTTT. Amino acids: CASSLGQGNQPQHF.

The genes are TRBV14 and TRBJ1-2; TRBD1 aligns across 8 bases. V was clipped by 2 bases and J by 3 bases; unmatched bases: 5. Germline CDR1 reads SGHDN; CDR2 reads FVKESK. CDR3 length equals 15 residues. DNA for the CDR3: TGTGCCAGCAGCCAACTTGCAGGGGGCTACTATGGCTACACCTTC. It specifies CASSQLAGGYYGYTF.